A selection of T cell receptor beta chains follows, all from one sample in a study of blood T cell repertoires in COVID-19. Here immunoSEQ multiplex PCR was the method, and the copy in TCRdb shows in-frame clones only, minus some. The data contain about 350,000 clones, about 92% of them seen just once; the ten biggest clones take up roughly 4%. The sample was peripheral blood. The receptors here all came from a woman in her sixties or seventies with COVID-19, enrolled during active disease. Both conserved end residues are part of each CDR3. The D gene is left open where the match is weak. Expanded clones get a size class; other rows say once, few or many, or leave the size out.

-	-	TRBJ1-4	TRBV11-2	TGTGCCAGCAGCTTAGGGTTGGCAAATGAAAAACTGTTTTTT	CASSLGLANEKLFF
-	-	TRBJ1-2	TRBV7-8	TGTGCCAGCAGCTTAGTCGAGGGCAACTATGGCTACACCTTC	CASSLVEGNYGYTF
-	-	TRBJ1-1	TRBV7-9	TGTGCCAGCAGCGTGGCGGGGGACACTGAAGCTTTCTTT	CASSVAGDTEAFF
-	-	TRBJ1-5	TRBV30	TGTGCCTGGAGTGACAGGGCCGGTTATAGCAATCAGCCCCAGCATTTT	CAWSDRAGYSNQPQHF
-	TRBD1	TRBJ2-3	TRBV20-1	TGCAGTGCTAGTCCCAGGGGGCGCTGGACAGATACGCAGTATTTT	CSASPRGRWTDTQYF
-	-	TRBJ1-1	TRBV18	TGTGCCAGCTCACCACCGAACGAATGGGAGGGCACTGAAGCTTTCTTT	CASSPPNEWEGTEAFF
-	-	TRBJ2-7	TRBV4-1	TGCGCCAGCAGCCAAGATCGTAGAGGTGTCTACGAGCAGTACTTC	CASSQDRRGVYEQYF
-	-	TRBJ1-5	TRBV5-4	TGTGCCAGCAGCATCTCAGGGTCCAAGAATCAGCCCCAGCATTTT	CASSISGSKNQPQHF
-	-	TRBJ2-5	TRBV7-3	TGTGCCAGCAGCTTAGCAGGGCGGCAAGAGACCCAGTACTTC	CASSLAGRQETQYF
-	-	TRBJ1-1	TRBV11-2	TGTGCCAGCGCCGTGACAGCGAACACTGAAGCTTTCTTT	CASAVTANTEAFF
once	TRBD1	TRBJ1-1	TRBV28	TGTGCCAGCGAAAGCCGGGACAGGGACACTGAAGCTTTCTTT	CASESRDRDTEAFF
-	TRBD1	TRBJ2-7	TRBV23-1	TGCGCCAGCAGTCAATCCCGGACAGGGGGGATGTCGGAGTACTTC	CASSQSRTGGMSEYF
-	TRBD2	TRBJ2-1	TRBV14	TGTGCCAGCAGCCAAGCTCTGAGCGGGGTCTACAATGAGCAGTTCTTC	CASSQALSGVYNEQFF
-	-	TRBJ1-5	TRBV2	TGTGCCAGCAGTGACGGGTCGCCCCAGCATTTT	CASSDGSPQHF
few	-	TRBJ1-1	TRBV18	TGTGCCAGCTCACCAGGTAAGGGGCTCAACACTGAAGCTTTCTTT	CASSPGKGLNTEAFF
-	TRBD1	TRBJ1-2	TRBV4-1	TGCGCCAGCAGGCATCCGGGACAGGGTAACTATGGCTACACCTTC	CASRHPGQGNYGYTF
-	-	TRBJ2-1	TRBV29-1	TGCAGCGTTGAGGGCCAGACGGAGGGTCGGTTCTTC	CSVEGQTEGRFF
-	-	TRBJ2-3	TRBV5-4	TGTGCCAGCAGCGGCATACGGGAATTCAGAGATACGCAGTATTTT	CASSGIREFRDTQYF
-	-	TRBJ2-5	TRBV7-2	TGTGCCAGCAGCTTTTTCAGGGAGACCCAGTACTTC	CASSFFRETQYF
-	TRBD1	TRBJ2-7	TRBV29-1	TGCAGCGTTGAACTATTCCGCCGGAGGGGACAGGGTTACTACGAGCAGTACTTC	CSVELFRRRGQGYYEQYF
-	-	TRBJ1-5	TRBV28	TGTGCCAGCAGTTTTGAGGCCCGCCAGCATTTT	CASSFEARQHF
-	-	TRBJ1-5	TRBV7-9	TGTGCCAGCAGCCCCGGGTTTGGTCAGCCCCAGCATTTT	CASSPGFGQPQHF
-	-	TRBJ1-5	TRBV19	TGTGCCAGTAGTATTGTGGGGGGGAGAAGCAATCAGCCCCAGCATTTT	CASSIVGGRSNQPQHF
-	-	TRBJ2-1	TRBV7-2	TGTGCCAGCTCCCCGGGTAGTAATCCCTACAATGAGCAGTTCTTC	CASSPGSNPYNEQFF
-	-	TRBJ1-1	TRBV19	TGTGCCAGTAGTATAGGGGGGGTGGTGTACAACACTGAAGCTTTCTTT	CASSIGGVVYNTEAFF
once	-	TRBJ1-2	TRBV2	TGTGCCAGCAGGGAGGATGGACAGCCCAACTATGGCTACACCTTC	CASREDGQPNYGYTF
-	-	TRBJ1-2	TRBV9	TGTGCCAGCTTGAATGAGGCGCGAGGCTACACCTTC	CASLNEARGYTF
-	-	TRBJ1-2	TRBV6-5	TGTGCCAGCATAATTGACAGCAGGTTTGACTATGGCTACACCTTC	CASIIDSRFDYGYTF
few	TRBD1	TRBJ1-1	TRBV15	TGTGCCACCAGCAGTGGGTCCGAGAAGGACAGGGACACTGAAGCTTTCTTT	CATSSGSEKDRDTEAFF
-	TRBD1	TRBJ1-1	TRBV5-1	TGCGCCAGCAGTAGGGGACAGACGAACACTGAAGCTTTCTTT	CASSRGQTNTEAFF
few	TRBD2	TRBJ2-5	TRBV2	TGTGCCAGCACTCAGGGAGGGGAGACCCAGTACTTC	CASTQGGETQYF
-	-	TRBJ1-6	TRBV20-1	TGCAGTGCTAGTAAGGGGGAAGTGAGGAATTCACCCCTCCACTTT	CSASKGEVRNSPLHF
-	TRBD1	TRBJ1-1	TRBV28	TGTGCCAGCAGTTTAGGGTGGCAGGGGGCTGAAGCTTTCTTT	CASSLGWQGAEAFF
-	TRBD1	TRBJ1-5	TRBV7-3	TGTGCCAGCAGCGATGGACAGGGTCCCAATCAGCCCCAGCATTTT	CASSDGQGPNQPQHF
-	-	TRBJ1-1	TRBV19	TGTGCCAGTAGTTCGGTGAGGGTTAACACTGAAGCTTTCTTT	CASSSVRVNTEAFF
-	TRBD2	TRBJ2-3	TRBV6-4	TGTGCCAGCAGTCTCCGGGGCCAAGGGGCCGGGGGGGCTGCAGATACGCAGTATTTT	CASSLRGQGAGGAADTQYF
-	-	TRBJ1-4	TRBV20-1	TGCAGTGCTGGGACAAGAGGGAAACTGTTTTTT	CSAGTRGKLFF
-	-	TRBJ2-3	TRBV4-2	TGTGCCAGCAGCCAAAACCTGAGGAGCACAGATACGCAGTATTTT	CASSQNLRSTDTQYF
few	-	TRBJ1-5	TRBV28	TGTGCCAGCAGTTACTGGGAGACGGGTAATCAGCCCCAGCATTTT	CASSYWETGNQPQHF
-	TRBD1	TRBJ1-4	TRBV5-4	TGTGCCAGCAGCTCGAGGGACAGGGGCGATGAAAAACTGTTTTTT	CASSSRDRGDEKLFF
-	-	TRBJ1-5	TRBV2	TGTGCCAGCAGCTACCGCCGGGGAAGCAATCAGCCCCAGCATTTT	CASSYRRGSNQPQHF
-	TRBD1	TRBJ2-5	TRBV7-9	TGTGCCAGCAGCTTAACCGGGACAGGGAGAGAGACCCAGTACTTC	CASSLTGTGRETQYF
-	-	TRBJ1-1	TRBV28	TGTGCCAGCAGACCCGAACACAGGGCTGAAGCTTTCTTT	CASRPEHRAEAFF
-	-	TRBJ1-2	TRBV5-1	TGCGCCAGCAACGGGATCCCCGGTGGCTACACCTTC	CASNGIPGGYTF
-	TRBD1	TRBJ2-3	TRBV7-2	TGTGCCAGCAGCTTAGTCGGCGGACAGGGGGGATTCCCAGATACGCAGTATTTT	CASSLVGGQGGFPDTQYF
-	TRBD2	TRBJ2-2	TRBV11-2	TGTGCCAGCAGCCAGCAGCTCGGGGGGGACACCGGGGAGCTGTTTTTT	CASSQQLGGDTGELFF
-	-	TRBJ1-1	TRBV18	TGTGCCAGCTCACCACCCTTGAACACTGAAGCTTTCTTT	CASSPPLNTEAFF
-	-	TRBJ1-1	TRBV30	TGTGCCTGGACTTTGAACACTGAAGCTTTCTTT	CAWTLNTEAFF